This record concerns one T cell receptor (beta chain) sequence. This entry comes from a study of T cell responses to AZD1222 COVID-19 vaccine. The CDR3 totals 14 residues. With 6 bases clipped from V and 6 bases from J, the junction kept 7 bases outside the gene matches. Germline assignment: CDR1 MNHEY and CDR2 SVGAGI. Measured with immunoSEQ multiplex PCR; TCRdb has only the in-frame clones, and not every one. The table lists around 140,000 clones, over 75% of them singletons. The genes are TRBV6-5 and TRBJ1-4, with 7 bases fitting TRBD1. This TCR derives from an adult in good health. The material was peripheral blood, obtained on day 0 of AZD1222 vaccination. In DNA, the CDR3 is TGTGCCAGCAGCCGATTCGGGACAGATGAAAAACTGTTTTTT. Protein: CASSRFGTDEKLFF.